This T cell receptor (beta chain) was sequenced in a study of blood T cell repertoires in COVID-19. On the study more broadly: From T cells, B-cell-depleted T cells, or PBMCs came the material, which was cDNA or gDNA.

The CDR3 covers 17 residues. The authors' processing: How many nucleated cells were present was estimated from reference gene primer amplification. Data came from immunoSEQ multiplex PCR; TCRdb stores just in-frame clones and leaves some out. From that table come the V and J calls and clone size; the DNA was used to work out D and trimming. This sample yields thousands of clones, of which 70% to 85% are seen a single time; roughly a sixth belongs to the top ten. This chain uses TRBV21-1 with TRBJ2-3; the table's D gene call, TRBD1, was not cross checked with the DNA. TRBV21-1 is assigned pseudogene status. The sequence came from a human donor with active COVID-19. The donor label of this sample is uncertain. The sample taken for sequencing was peripheral blood. The CDR3 sequence: CASSKATGQGGADTQYF. CDR3 nucleotides: TGTGCCAGCAGCAAAGCCACGGGACAGGGAGGCGCAGATACGCAGTATTTT.